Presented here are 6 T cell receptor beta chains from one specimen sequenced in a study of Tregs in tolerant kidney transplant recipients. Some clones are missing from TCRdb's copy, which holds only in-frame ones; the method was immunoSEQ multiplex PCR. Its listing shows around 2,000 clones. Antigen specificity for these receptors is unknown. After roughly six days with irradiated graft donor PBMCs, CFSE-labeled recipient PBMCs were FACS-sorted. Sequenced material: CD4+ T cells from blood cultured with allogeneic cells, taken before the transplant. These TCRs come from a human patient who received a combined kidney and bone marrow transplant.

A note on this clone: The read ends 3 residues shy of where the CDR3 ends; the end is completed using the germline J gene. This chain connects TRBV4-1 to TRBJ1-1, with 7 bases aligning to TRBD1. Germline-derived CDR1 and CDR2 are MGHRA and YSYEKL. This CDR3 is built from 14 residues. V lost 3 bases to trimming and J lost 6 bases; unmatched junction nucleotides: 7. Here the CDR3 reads CASSHDREFPEAFF. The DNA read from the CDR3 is TGCGCCAGCAGCCACGACAGGGAATTCCCTGAA.

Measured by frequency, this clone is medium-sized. Partial CDR3 DNA: TGTGCCATCAGTGGGACTAGCGGGAACAATGAG. Translation: CAISGTSGNNE. The CDR3 as a whole reads CAISGTSGNNEQFF. The V call is TRBV10-3, the J call TRBJ2-1, with TRBD2 matching over 12 bases. The sequence runs out 3 residues before the end of the CDR3; the remainder is reconstructed from the germline J gene. The germline CDR1 and CDR2 sequences are ENHRY and SYGVKD. V shed 4 bases and J 5 bases; nucleotides not matched to a gene: 0. CDR3 size: 14 residues.

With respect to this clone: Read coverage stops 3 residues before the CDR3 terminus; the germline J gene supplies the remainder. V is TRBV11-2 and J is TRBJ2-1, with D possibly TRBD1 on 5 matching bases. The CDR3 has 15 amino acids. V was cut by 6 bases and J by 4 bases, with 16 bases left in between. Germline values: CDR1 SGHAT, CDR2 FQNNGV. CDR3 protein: CASRQQGDLYNEQFF. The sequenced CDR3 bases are TGTGCCAGCAGACAACAAGGGGATCTTTACAATGAG.

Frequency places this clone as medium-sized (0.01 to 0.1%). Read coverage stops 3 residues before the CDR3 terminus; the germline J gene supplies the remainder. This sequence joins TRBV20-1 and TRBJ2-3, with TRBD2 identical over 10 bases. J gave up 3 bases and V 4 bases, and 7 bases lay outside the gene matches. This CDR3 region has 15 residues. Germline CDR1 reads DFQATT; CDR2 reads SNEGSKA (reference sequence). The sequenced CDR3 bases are TGCAGTGCTACATACCCTAGCGGGGGAACAGATACG. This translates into CSATYPSGGTDT. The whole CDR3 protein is CSATYPSGGTDTQYF.

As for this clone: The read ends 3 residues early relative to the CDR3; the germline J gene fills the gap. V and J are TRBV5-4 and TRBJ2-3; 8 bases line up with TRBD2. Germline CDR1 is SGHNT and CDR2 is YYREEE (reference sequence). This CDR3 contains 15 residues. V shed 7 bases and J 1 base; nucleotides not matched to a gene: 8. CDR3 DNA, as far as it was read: TGTGCCAGCTCCCCGGGGGGGCCGGGCACAGATACG. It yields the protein CASSPGGPGTDT. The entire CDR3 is CASSPGGPGTDTQYF.

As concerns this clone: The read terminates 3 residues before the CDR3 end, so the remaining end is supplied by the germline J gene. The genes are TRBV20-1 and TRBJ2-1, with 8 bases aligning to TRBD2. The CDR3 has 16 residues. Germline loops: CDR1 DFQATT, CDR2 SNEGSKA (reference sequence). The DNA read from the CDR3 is TGCAGCGCCCCTGGGGTGGAGCGGGGGAACTACAATGAG. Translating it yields CSAPGVERGNYNE. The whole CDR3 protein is CSAPGVERGNYNEQFF.